This T cell receptor (beta chain) was captured by sequencing in a study of T cell responses to AZD1222 COVID-19 vaccine. Findings and limits, study-wide: Across spike, vaccine-associated CD4 TCRs were found, dominant at 160-218 and 743-854.

This clone was seen a single time. The antigen is unknown. Repertoires were generated with immunoSEQ multiplex PCR, while TCRdb's copy carries only in-frame clones and drops some. Here the sample spans 95,000 to 110,000 clones, around nine tenths being singletons. The sample in question was peripheral blood, obtained 28 days after the second dose of the MenACWY control vaccine. This TCR came from an adult who received the MenACWY meningococcal vaccine as a control.

The CDR3 sequence is CASRLVGDTQYF. The CDR3 DNA sequence: TGCGCCAGCAGACTAGTCGGAGATACGCAGTATTTT. The chain recombines TRBV5-1 with TRBJ2-3, with TRBD2 as a possible D gene (5 bases). Germline V lookup: CDR1 SGHRS, CDR2 YFSETQ. V lost 5 bases and J lost 5, with 9 bases in between. CDR3 size: 12 residues.